Listed here are 10 T cell receptor beta chains from one sample, sequenced in a study of T cell repertoires in cytomegalovirus infection. TCRdb processed the reads anew with MiXCR; each CDR3 protein has one entry. The sample contains roughly 730,000 distinct CDR3 sequences, roughly 30% of which appear only once. No antigen is known for these receptors. This material consisted of cultured PBMCs, taken from culture after CMV antigen stimulation. All receptors come from a human donor in good health (CMV status not recorded). Some clones in this sample may be carry-over from other donors' samples.

The table lists this clonotype with a few counts. The chain employs TRBV12-3 or TRBV12-4 and TRBJ1-4, with D possibly being TRBD1 (5 bases). Trimming took off 6 bases at V and 4 bases at J, with 15 bases between the two ends. This CDR3 spans 15 amino acids. CDR3 region: CASSPFRGINEKLFF. The CDR3 DNA follows: TGTGCCAGCAGCCCCTTTAGGGGTATTAATGAAAAACTGTTTTTT.

V usage is TRBV7-4 and J usage is TRBJ1-5; D remains unclear. The CDR3 is 12 residues long. From germline, CDR1 is SGHVT and CDR2 SQSDAQ. V was cut by 5 bases and J by 11 bases, with 13 bases left in between. The CDR3 DNA sequence: TGTGCCAGCAGCCAGACCGGCGCGGCCCAGCATTTT. Translation: CASSQTGAAQHF. Drawing the rest from reference TRBV7-4 and TRBJ1-5, the complete variable domain is GAGVSQSPRYKVAKRGRDVALRCDSISGHVTLYWYRQTLGQGSEVLTYSQSDAQRDKSGRPSGRFSAERPERSVSTLKIQRTEQGDSAVYLCASSQTGAAQHFGDGTRLSIL.

The chain has TRBV7-6 and TRBJ1-1; a possible D gene is TRBD1 (5 bases). Trimming took 5 bases from V and 5 from J, leaving 18 bases between them. CDR1 is SGHVS and CDR2 is FNYEAQ in the germline V gene. The CDR3 totals 15 residues. This CDR3 reads CASSQKYGGWTEAFF. CDR3 bases: TGTGCCAGCAGCCAAAAATATGGGGGGTGGACTGAAGCTTTCTTT.

The chain couples TRBV18 to TRBJ1-2; D gene uncertain. CDR1 and CDR2 (germline): KGHSH, LQKENI. The ends were cut back, 1 base at V and 4 bases at J, with 10 bases in the middle. The CDR3 sequence is 14 residues long. The CDR3 region has the DNA TGTGCCAGCTCACCACGATTCTCTAGCTATGGCTACACCTTC. Translation: CASSPRFSSYGYTF.

V usage is TRBV7-6 and J usage is TRBJ2-7, with 7 bases that match TRBD2. The V and J ends lost 0 bases and 3 bases, in that order; junction bases with no gene match: 5. Germline CDR1 reads SGHVS; CDR2 reads FNYEAQ. CDR3 size: 15 residues. CDR3 region: CASSLASSGLYEQYF. The CDR3 region has the DNA TGTGCCAGCAGCTTAGCGTCTAGCGGCCTCTACGAGCAGTACTTC.

This clonotype turned up a few times. The chain couples TRBV11-2 to TRBJ2-7, with D unclear. The V end was cut by 5 bases, the J end by 0 bases, with 17 bases between. The CDR3 contains 16 residues. The germline CDR1 and CDR2 sequences are SGHAT and FQNNGV. The CDR3 DNA sequence: TGTGCCAGCAGCCCCAGAGGACGGATAAGCTCCTACGAGCAGTACTTC. This sequence encodes CASSPRGRISSYEQYF.

This clonotype occurred a few times. The rearrangement uses TRBV11-2 and TRBJ2-2; D uncertain. From germline, CDR1 is SGHAT and CDR2 FQNNGV. The CDR3 has 18 amino acids. Trimming shortened V by 2 bases and J by 3 bases, and 19 bases separated the two germline ends. The CDR3 sequence is CASSLHFERTAYTGELFF. The CDR3 region has the DNA TGTGCCAGCAGCTTACATTTTGAGCGAACTGCCTACACCGGGGAGCTGTTTTTT.

This clonotype showed up just a few times. The CDR3 region is CASRPNFGGVGTGELFF. CDR3 sequence (DNA): TGTGCCAGCAGACCCAATTTCGGGGGAGTCGGCACCGGGGAGCTGTTTTTT. This chain links TRBV7-9 with TRBJ2-2; D might be TRBD2 (6 bases). This CDR3 is built from 17 residues. Trimming took off 6 bases at V and 4 bases at J, with 21 bases between the two ends. The germline CDR1 and CDR2 sequences are SEHNR and FQNEAQ (reference sequence).

This clonotype was observed a handful of times. This CDR3 reads CASGAGGPDTQYF. The CDR3 coding sequence is TGTGCCAGCGGAGCGGGAGGGCCAGATACGCAGTATTTT. The chain joins TRBV6-1 to TRBJ2-3; 10 positions match TRBD2. Trimming took 8 bases from V and 4 from J; bases not matched to a gene: 3. The CDR3 length is 13 residues. Germline CDR1 MNHNS, CDR2 SASEGT.

This clonotype was recorded a few times. This chain connects TRBV6-1 to TRBJ2-7, with 9 positions matching TRBD1. The CDR3 sequence is 16 residues long. CDR1 and CDR2 (germline): MNHNS, SASEGT. Unmatched junction bases numbered 7, after V lost 2 bases and J lost 2 bases. The CDR3 loop reads CASSEYDRGITYEQYF. CDR3 coding DNA: TGTGCCAGCAGTGAATACGACAGGGGGATCACCTACGAGCAGTACTTC.